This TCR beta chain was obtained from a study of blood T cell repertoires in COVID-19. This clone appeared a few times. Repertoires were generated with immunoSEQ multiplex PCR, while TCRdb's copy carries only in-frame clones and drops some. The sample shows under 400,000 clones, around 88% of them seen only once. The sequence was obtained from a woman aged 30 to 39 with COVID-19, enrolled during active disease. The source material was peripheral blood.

The CDR3 DNA sequence: TGCGCCAGCAGCTTGGAGGGACAAGGACCTCGCTACACCTTC. This encodes CASSLEGQGPRYTF. This chain connects TRBV5-1 to TRBJ1-2; tentative D call: TRBD1 (6 bases). With 0 bases removed from V and 9 bases from J, the gap between germline ends came to 15 bases. Germline V gene data show CDR1 as SGHRS and CDR2 as YFSETQ. This CDR3 region has 14 residues.